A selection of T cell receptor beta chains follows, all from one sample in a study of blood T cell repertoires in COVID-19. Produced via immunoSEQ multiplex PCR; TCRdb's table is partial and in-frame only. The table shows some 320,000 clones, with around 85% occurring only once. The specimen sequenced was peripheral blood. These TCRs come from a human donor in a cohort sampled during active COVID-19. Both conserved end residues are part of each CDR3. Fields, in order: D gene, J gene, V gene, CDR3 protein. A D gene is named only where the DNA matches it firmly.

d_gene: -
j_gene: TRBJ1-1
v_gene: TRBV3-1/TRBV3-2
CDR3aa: CASSQAAEVSEAFF

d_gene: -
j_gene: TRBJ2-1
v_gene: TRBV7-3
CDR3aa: CASSLNPRFTYNEQFF

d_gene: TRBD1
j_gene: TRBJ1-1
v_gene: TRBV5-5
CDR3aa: CASIRPGTVPNTEAFF

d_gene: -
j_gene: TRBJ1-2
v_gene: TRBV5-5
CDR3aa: CASRLTGSNYGYTF

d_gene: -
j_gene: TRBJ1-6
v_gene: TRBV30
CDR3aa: CAWSVLSADSYNSPLHF

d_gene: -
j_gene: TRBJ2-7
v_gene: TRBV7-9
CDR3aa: CASSFSGEQYF

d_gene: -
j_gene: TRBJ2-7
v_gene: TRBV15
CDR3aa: CATSRPSQGRYEQYF

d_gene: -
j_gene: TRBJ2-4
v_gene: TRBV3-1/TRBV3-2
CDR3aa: CASSQSSGRNIQYF

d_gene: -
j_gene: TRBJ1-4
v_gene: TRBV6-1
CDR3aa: CASSEGGLGGNEKLFF

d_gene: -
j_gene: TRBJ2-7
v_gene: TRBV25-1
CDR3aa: CASSDRGRDEQYF

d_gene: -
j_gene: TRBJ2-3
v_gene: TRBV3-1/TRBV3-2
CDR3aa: CASSQDEAGTTDTQYF

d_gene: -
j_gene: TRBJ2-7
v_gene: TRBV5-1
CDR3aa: CASSPTQGSFEQYF

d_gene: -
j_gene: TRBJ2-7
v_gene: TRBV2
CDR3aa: CASSRTASYEQYF

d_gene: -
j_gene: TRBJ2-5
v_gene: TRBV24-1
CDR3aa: CATSGPGQGKETQYF

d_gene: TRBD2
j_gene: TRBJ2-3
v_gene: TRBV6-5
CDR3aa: CASAGVVTDTQYF

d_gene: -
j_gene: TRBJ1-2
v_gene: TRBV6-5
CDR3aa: CASVYVVNYGYTF

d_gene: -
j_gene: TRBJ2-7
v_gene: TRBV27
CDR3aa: CASSLRGEQYF

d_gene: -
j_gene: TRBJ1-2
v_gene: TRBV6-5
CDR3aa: CASSYSPRANYGYTF

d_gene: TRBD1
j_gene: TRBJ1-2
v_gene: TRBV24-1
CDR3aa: CATSEAGTGRGLFYGYTF

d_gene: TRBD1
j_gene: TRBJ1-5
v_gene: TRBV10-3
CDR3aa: CAISDRWTGEFGSNQPQHF

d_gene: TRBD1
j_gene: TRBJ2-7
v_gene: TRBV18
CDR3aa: CASSPQGVLTYEQYF

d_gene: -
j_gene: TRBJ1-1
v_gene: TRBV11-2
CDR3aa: CASSLAQGTEAFF

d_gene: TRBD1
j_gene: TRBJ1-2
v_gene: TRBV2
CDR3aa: CASSDGTEDGYTF

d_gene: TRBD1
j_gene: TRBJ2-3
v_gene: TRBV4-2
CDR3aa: CASSRLGQGPSTDTQYF

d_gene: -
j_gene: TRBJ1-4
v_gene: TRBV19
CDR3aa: CASKGGGLIYEKLFF

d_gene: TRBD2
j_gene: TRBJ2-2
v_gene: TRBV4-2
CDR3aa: CASSLAGVGGELFF

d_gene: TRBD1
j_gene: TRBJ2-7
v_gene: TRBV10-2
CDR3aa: CASSPGTGAEQYF

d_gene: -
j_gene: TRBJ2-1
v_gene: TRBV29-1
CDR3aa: CSARSSYNEQFF

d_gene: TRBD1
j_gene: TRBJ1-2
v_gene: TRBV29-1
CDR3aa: CSVEVRGTGSYTF

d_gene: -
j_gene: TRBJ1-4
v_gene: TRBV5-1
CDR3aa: CASSNGGTNEKLFF

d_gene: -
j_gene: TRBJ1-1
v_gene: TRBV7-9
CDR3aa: CASSRFSPGNTEAFF

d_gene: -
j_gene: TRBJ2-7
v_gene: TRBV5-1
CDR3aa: CASSLLQDYEQYF

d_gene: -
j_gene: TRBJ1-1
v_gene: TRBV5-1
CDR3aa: CASSLGTLNTEAFF

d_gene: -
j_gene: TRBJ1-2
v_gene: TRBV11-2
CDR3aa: CASSLTVGGGYTF

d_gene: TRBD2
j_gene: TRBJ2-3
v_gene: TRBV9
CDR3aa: CASSVVGTSGGNTDTQYF

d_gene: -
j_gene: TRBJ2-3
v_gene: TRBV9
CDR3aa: CASSVEATDTQYF

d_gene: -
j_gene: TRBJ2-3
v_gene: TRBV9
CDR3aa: CASSADIPTDTQYF

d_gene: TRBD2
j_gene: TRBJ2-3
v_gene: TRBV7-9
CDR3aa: CASSSHSSGESTDTQYF

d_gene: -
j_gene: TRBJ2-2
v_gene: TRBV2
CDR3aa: CASSDPPETGTLNTGELFF

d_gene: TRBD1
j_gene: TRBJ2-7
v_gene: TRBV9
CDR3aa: CASSVWAGGASEQYF

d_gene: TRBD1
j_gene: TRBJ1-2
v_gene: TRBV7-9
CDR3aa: CASSLVGTGDYGYTF

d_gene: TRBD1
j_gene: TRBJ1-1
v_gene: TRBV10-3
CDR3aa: CAISVSGTVTSEAFF

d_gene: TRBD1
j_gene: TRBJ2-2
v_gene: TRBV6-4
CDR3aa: CAKPGQADTGELFF

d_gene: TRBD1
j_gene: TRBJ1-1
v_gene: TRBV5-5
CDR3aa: CASRVDRGQGPEAFF

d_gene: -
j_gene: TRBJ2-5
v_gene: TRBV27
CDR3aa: CASSLSRGLQETQYF

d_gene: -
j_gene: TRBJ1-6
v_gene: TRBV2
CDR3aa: CATTKYDRENSPLHF

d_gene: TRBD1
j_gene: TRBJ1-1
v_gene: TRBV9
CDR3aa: CASSVVRQGSEKRRVNTEAFF

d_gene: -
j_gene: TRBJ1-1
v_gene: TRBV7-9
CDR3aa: CASSTGVYNTEAFF

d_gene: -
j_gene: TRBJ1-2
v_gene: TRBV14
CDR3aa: CASSPLRGNYGYTF

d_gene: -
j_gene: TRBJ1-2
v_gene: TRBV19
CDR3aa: CASTLAEGITYGYTF

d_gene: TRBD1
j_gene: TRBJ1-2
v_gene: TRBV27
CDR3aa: CASRKPGQGGGYTF

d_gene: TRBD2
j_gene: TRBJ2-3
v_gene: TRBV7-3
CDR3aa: CASSSGLAETDTQYF

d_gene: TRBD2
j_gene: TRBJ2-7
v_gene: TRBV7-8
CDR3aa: CASSLAPSGSYEQYF